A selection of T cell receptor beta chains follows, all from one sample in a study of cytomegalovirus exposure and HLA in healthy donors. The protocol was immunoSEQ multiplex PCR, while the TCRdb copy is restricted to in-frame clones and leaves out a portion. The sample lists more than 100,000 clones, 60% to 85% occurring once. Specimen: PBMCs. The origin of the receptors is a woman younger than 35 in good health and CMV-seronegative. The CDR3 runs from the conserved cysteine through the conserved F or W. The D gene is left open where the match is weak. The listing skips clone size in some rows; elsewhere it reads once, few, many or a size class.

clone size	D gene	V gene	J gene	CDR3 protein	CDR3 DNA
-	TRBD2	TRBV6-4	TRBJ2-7	CASSELAGGSYEQYF	TGTGCCAGCAGTGAACTAGCGGGAGGTTCCTACGAGCAGTACTTC
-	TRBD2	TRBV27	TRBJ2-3	CASGGLAGFTDTQYF	TGTGCCAGCGGGGGGCTAGCGGGTTTCACAGATACGCAGTATTTT
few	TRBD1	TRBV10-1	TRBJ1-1	CASSDRGQGFGEAFF	TGCGCCAGCAGTGACCGAGGACAGGGTTTCGGTGAAGCTTTCTTT
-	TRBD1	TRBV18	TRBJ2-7	CASSPGTGLDEQYF	TGTGCCAGCTCACCCGGGACAGGCCTCGACGAGCAGTACTTC
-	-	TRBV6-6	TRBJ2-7	CASSYSIQLSSYEQYF	TGTGCCAGCAGTTACTCGATACAGCTAAGCTCCTACGAGCAGTACTTC
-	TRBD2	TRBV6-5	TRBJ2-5	CASRPAGLSQETQYF	TGTGCCAGCAGGCCAGCGGGATTGAGCCAAGAGACCCAGTACTTC
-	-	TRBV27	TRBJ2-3	CASCPLGADTQYF	TGTGCCAGCTGCCCATTAGGGGCAGATACGCAGTATTTT
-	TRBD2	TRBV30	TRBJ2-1	CAWGTSGRGYEQFF	TGTGCCTGGGGGACTAGCGGGAGAGGCTATGAGCAGTTCTTC
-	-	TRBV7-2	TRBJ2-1	CASSLNRQGDEQFF	TGTGCCAGCAGCTTAAATCGGCAGGGCGATGAGCAGTTCTTC
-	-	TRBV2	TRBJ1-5	CASSVRQANQPQHF	TGTGCCAGCAGTGTAAGGCAGGCCAATCAGCCCCAGCATTTT
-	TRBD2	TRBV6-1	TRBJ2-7	CASSEVVLAGVGEQYF	TGTGCCAGCAGTGAAGTTGTGCTAGCGGGAGTGGGAGAGCAGTACTTC